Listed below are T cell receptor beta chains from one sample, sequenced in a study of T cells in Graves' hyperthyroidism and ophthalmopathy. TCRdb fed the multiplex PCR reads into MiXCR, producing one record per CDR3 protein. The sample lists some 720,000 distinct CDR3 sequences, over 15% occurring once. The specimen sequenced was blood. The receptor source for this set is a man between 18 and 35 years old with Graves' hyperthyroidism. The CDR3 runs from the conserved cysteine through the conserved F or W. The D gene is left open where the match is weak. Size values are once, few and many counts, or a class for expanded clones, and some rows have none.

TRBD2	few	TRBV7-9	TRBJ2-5	CASSSGTSVRETQYF	TGTGCCAGCAGCTCCGGGACTAGCGTTCGTGAGACCCAGTACTTC
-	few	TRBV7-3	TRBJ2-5	CASSPQYQETQYF	TGTGCCAGCAGCCCTCAGTACCAAGAGACCCAGTACTTC
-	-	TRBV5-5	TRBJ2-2	CASRFIGAGELFF	TGTGCCAGCAGATTTATAGGGGCCGGGGAGCTGTTTTTT
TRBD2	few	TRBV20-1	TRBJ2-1	CSAVGGTNEQFF	TGCAGTGCCGTGGGGGGGACGAATGAGCAGTTCTTC
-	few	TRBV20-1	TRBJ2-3	CSAEVGGPTDTQYF	TGCAGTGCTGAGGTGGGAGGCCCCACAGATACGCAGTATTTT
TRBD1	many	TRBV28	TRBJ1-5	CASSPHRDRRHQPQHF	TGTGCCAGCAGCCCCCACCGGGACAGACGGCATCAGCCCCAGCATTTT
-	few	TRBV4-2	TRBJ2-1	CASSQDTGANEQFF	TGTGCCAGCAGCCAAGATACGGGGGCGAATGAGCAGTTCTTC
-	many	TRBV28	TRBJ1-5	CASSPPGRASNQPQHF	TGTGCCAGCAGTCCCCCAGGGAGGGCAAGCAATCAGCCCCAGCATTTT
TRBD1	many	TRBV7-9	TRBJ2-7	CASSSLGQVTYEQYF	TGTGCCAGCAGCTCCTTGGGACAGGTTACCTACGAGCAGTACTTC
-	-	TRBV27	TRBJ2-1	CASSLSGPAPLNEQFF	TGTGCCAGCAGTTTATCTGGACCAGCCCCCCTTAATGAGCAGTTCTTC
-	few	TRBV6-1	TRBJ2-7	CASKWDEQYF	TGTGCCAGCAAGTGGGACGAGCAGTACTTC
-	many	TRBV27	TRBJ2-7	CASSPPARGSSYEQYF	TGTGCCAGCAGTCCCCCCGCCAGGGGATCCTCCTACGAGCAGTACTTC
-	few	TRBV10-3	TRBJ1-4	CAISEGHGEKLFF	TGTGCCATCAGTGAGGGACATGGGGAAAAACTGTTTTTT
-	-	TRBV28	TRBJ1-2	CASSLNFGNYGYTF	TGTGCCAGCAGTTTGAACTTTGGGAACTATGGCTACACCTTC
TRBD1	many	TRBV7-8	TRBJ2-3	CASSQGVIATDTQYF	TGTGCCAGCAGCCAGGGGGTGATAGCTACAGATACGCAGTATTTT
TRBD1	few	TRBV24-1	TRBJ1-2	CATSDSRTGGGYTF	TGTGCCACCAGTGACTCTAGGACAGGGGGAGGCTACACCTTC
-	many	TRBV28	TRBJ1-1	CASSFSLNTEAFF	TGTGCCAGCAGTTTCTCCCTGAACACTGAAGCTTTCTTT
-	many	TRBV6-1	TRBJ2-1	CASSDGTSSYNEQFF	TGTGCCAGCAGTGACGGGACCAGCTCCTACAATGAGCAGTTCTTC
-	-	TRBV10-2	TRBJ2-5	CASSLNGGYQETQYF	TGCGCCAGCAGTTTGAACGGGGGTTACCAAGAGACCCAGTACTTC
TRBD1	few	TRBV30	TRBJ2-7	CAWSVGRGNYEQYF	TGTGCCTGGAGTGTAGGCAGGGGGAATTACGAGCAGTACTTC
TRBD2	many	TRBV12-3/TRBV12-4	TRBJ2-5	CASSPRLAGWETQYF	TGTGCCAGCAGTCCAAGACTAGCGGGGTGGGAGACCCAGTACTTC
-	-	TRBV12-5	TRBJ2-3	CASGSPINTQYF	TGTGCTAGTGGTTCTCCTATTAATACGCAGTATTTT
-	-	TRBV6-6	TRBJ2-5	CASSYSTGGTSSLQETQYF	TGTGCCAGCAGTTACTCGACAGGGGGGACTAGCTCACTCCAAGAGACCCAGTACTTC
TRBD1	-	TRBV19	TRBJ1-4	CASRGTGSNEKLFF	TGTGCCAGTAGGGGGACAGGGTCCAATGAAAAACTGTTTTTT
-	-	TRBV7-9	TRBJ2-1	CASSSPGARNNEQFF	TGTGCCAGCAGCTCCCCAGGCGCAAGGAACAATGAGCAGTTCTTC
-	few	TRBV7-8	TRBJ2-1	CASSSGTGTWGYNEQFF	TGTGCCAGCAGCTCGGGAACGGGAACCTGGGGTTACAATGAGCAGTTCTTC
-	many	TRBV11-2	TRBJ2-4	CASSPEDGSDIQYF	TGTGCCAGCAGCCCCGAGGACGGATCGGACATTCAGTACTTC
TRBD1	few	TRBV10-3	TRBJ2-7	CAISDVGDRLYEQYF	TGTGCCATCAGTGATGTGGGGGACAGGCTTTACGAGCAGTACTTC
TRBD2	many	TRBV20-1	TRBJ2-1	CSAADGLARTYNEQFF	TGCAGTGCAGCAGATGGACTAGCTAGGACCTACAATGAGCAGTTCTTC
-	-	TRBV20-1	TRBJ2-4	CSALRGGRIVYF	TGCAGTGCTCTCAGGGGGGGCAGGATAGTGTACTTC
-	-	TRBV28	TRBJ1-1	CASSLSFGNTEAFF	TGTGCCAGCAGTTTATCCTTTGGGAACACTGAAGCTTTCTTT
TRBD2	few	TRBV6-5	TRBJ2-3	CASSYMVGRASGSYTQYF	TGTGCCAGCAGTTATATGGTTGGCCGGGCTAGCGGGAGCTATACGCAGTATTTT
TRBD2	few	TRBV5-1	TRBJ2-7	CASSLVLAGGYEQYF	TGCGCCAGCAGCTTGGTGCTAGCGGGAGGCTACGAGCAGTACTTC
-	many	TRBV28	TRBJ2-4	CASSLDPENIQYF	TGTGCCAGCAGTTTGGACCCCGAAAACATTCAGTACTTC
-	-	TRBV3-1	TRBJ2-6	CASSQDAQLSGANVLTF	TGTGCCAGCAGCCAAGATGCACAACTCTCTGGGGCCAACGTCCTGACTTTC
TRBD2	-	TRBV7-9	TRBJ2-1	CASSSPGLAGGPVDEQFF	TGTGCCAGCAGCTCCCCGGGACTAGCGGGAGGGCCTGTCGATGAGCAGTTCTTC
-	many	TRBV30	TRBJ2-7	CAWSDPYGNEQYF	TGTGCCTGGAGTGACCCCTACGGGAACGAGCAGTACTTC
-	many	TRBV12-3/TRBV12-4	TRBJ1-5	CASSPSPQHF	TGTGCCAGCAGTCCCAGCCCCCAGCATTTT
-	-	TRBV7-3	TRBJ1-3	CASSLTSGDTIYF	TGTGCCAGCAGCTTAACGAGCGGGGACACCATATATTTT
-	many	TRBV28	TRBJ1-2	CASSSRRLGYGYTF	TGTGCCAGCAGTTCGAGAAGGTTGGGCTATGGCTACACCTTC
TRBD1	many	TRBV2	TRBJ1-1	CASSRTGGVNTEAFF	TGTGCCAGCAGCAGGACAGGGGGCGTGAACACTGAAGCTTTCTTT
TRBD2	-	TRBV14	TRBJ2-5	CASSQELAGPAQETQYF	TGTGCCAGCAGCCAAGAACTAGCGGGGCCCGCGCAAGAGACCCAGTACTTC
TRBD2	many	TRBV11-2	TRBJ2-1	CASSSIAGRFIEQFF	TGTGCCAGCAGCTCCATAGCGGGCCGTTTTATTGAGCAGTTCTTC
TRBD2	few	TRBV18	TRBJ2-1	CASSPGGKDNEQFF	TGTGCCAGCTCACCGGGGGGGAAGGACAATGAGCAGTTCTTC
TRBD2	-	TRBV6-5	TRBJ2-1	CASSYSGRVAYNEQFF	TGTGCCAGCAGTTACTCGGGGAGGGTCGCCTACAATGAGCAGTTCTTC
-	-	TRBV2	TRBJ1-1	CASSEASRISEAFF	TGTGCCAGCAGTGAAGCGTCCAGGATTAGTGAAGCTTTCTTT
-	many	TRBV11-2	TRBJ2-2	CASSPLPGANTGELFF	TGTGCCAGCAGCCCTCTGCCGGGTGCGAACACCGGGGAGCTGTTTTTT
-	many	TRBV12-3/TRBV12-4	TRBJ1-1	CASSLGPHGAFF	TGTGCCAGCAGTTTAGGGCCCCACGGAGCTTTCTTT
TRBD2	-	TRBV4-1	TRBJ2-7	CASSQDNRLAGGYEQYF	TGCGCCAGCAGCCAAGATAATCGACTAGCGGGAGGGTACGAGCAGTACTTC
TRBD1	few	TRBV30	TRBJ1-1	CAWRTGPHTEAFF	TGTGCCTGGCGGACAGGGCCTCACACTGAAGCTTTCTTT
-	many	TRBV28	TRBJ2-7	CASSSPGAKKAYEQYF	TGTGCCAGCAGTAGTCCCGGGGCCAAGAAAGCCTACGAGCAGTACTTC
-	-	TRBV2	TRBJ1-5	CASSEATGQPQHF	TGTGCCAGCAGTGAAGCAACGGGACAGCCCCAGCATTTT
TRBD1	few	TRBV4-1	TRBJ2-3	CASSQGAWTGTFTDTQYF	TGCGCCAGCAGCCAGGGGGCTTGGACAGGGACATTCACAGATACGCAGTATTTT
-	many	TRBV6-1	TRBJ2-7	CASSIEGGLSYEQYF	TGTGCCAGCAGTATTGAGGGCGGGCTCAGCTACGAGCAGTACTTC
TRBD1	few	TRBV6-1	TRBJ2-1	CASTDDRGVQFF	TGTGCCAGCACCGACGACAGGGGGGTACAGTTCTTC
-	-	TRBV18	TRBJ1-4	CASSPISLYEKLFF	TGTGCCAGCTCCCCGATCAGCTTATATGAAAAACTGTTTTTT